This T cell receptor beta chain appears in the sequencing data of a study of response to subunit inactivated influenza vaccine. Study findings and constraints: Authors suggested seasonal influenza vaccinations each recruit few new T cells.

MiXCR was run by TCRdb on the RT-PCR reads, yielding one entry per CDR3 protein. The profile shows roughly 570,000 distinct CDR3 sequences, 10% to 15% of them singletons. Germline V gives CDR1 LGHDT, CDR2 YNNKEL (reference sequence). V was clipped by 3 bases and J by 2 bases; unmatched bases: 3. The CDR3 is made up of 15 amino acids. On this clonotype: Its antigen is still unknown.

V and J are TRBV3-1 and TRBJ2-1; 8 bases are shared with TRBD2. The TCR comes from a man aged 45-60 years who received an inactivated influenza vaccine. Sequences were derived from PBMCs from blood, sampled roughly 48 days after vaccination. CDR3 in amino acids: CASSQKRGPYNEQFF. In DNA, the CDR3 is TGTGCCAGCAGCCAGAAGCGGGGGCCCTACAATGAGCAGTTCTTC.